Listed here is a single TCR beta chain. Its antigen is still unknown. This sample was included in a study of response to subunit inactivated influenza vaccine. From the RT-PCR reads, TCRdb called clonotypes with MiXCR, one entry per CDR3 protein. The table includes about 650,000 distinct CDR3 sequences, roughly 15% detected once. General study results and limits: Seasonal influenza vaccination, on each occasion, was suggested by the authors to recruit few new T cells.

Germline V gives CDR1 SGHAT, CDR2 FQNNGV. The CDR3 extends over 14 amino acids. Trimming pared 5 bases from V and 1 base from J, leaving 11 bases between. The sequence was collected from a middle-aged man who received an inactivated influenza vaccine. Specimen: PBMCs from blood, collected 14 to 15 days before vaccination. V is TRBV11-2 and J is TRBJ1-1; D not certain. The CDR3 is CASSDPGGNTEAFF. CDR3 nucleotide sequence: TGTGCCAGCAGCGATCCGGGAGGGAACACTGAAGCTTTCTTT.